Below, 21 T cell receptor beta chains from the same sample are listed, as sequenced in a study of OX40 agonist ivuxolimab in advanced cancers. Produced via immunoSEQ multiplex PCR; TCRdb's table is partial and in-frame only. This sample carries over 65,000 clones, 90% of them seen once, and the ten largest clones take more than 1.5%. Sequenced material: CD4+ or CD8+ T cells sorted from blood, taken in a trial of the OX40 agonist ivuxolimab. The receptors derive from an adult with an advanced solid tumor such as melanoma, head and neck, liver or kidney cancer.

CDR3 protein: CAISETGAFNTGELFF. The CDR3 coding sequence is TGTGCCATCAGTGAAACAGGTGCCTTCAACACCGGGGAGCTGTTTTTT. The J gene is TRBJ2-2, the V gene TRBV10-3, with D possibly TRBD1 on 5 matching bases. Trimming cost V 3 bases and J 2 bases, with 13 bases left between them. Germline values: CDR1 ENHRY, CDR2 SYGVKD. This CDR3 has 16 residues.

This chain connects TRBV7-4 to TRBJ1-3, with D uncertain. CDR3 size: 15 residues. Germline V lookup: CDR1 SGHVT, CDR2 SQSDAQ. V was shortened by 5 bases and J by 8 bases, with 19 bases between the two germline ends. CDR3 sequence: CASSLRPPPGDTIYF. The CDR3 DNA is TGTGCCAGCAGCCTAAGGCCACCCCCTGGGGACACCATATATTTT.

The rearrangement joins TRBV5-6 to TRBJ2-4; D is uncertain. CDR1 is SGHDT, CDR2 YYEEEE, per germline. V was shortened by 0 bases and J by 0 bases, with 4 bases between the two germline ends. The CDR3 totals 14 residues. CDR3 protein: CASSLVLAKNIQYF. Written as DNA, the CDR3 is TGTGCCAGCAGCTTGGTGCTAGCCAAAAACATTCAGTACTTC.

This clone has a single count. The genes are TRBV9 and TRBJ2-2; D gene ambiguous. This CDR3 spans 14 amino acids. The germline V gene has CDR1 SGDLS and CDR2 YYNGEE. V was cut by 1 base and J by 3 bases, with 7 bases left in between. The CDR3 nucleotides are TGTGCCAGCAGCGTACATCAGGACACCGGGGAGCTGTTTTTT. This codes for CASSVHQDTGELFF. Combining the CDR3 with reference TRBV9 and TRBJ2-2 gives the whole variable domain DSGVTQTPKHLITATGQRVTLRCSPRSGDLSVYWYQQSLDQGLQFLIQYYNGEERAKGNILERFSAQQFPDLHSELNLSSLELGDSALYFCASSVHQDTGELFFGEGSRLTVL.

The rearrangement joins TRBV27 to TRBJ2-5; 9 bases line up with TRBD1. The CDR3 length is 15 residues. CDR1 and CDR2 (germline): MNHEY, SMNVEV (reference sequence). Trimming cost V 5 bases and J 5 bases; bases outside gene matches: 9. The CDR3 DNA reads TGTGCCAGCAGTCCCCGGACAGGGGCAGGGGAGACCCAGTACTTC. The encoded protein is CASSPRTGAGETQYF.

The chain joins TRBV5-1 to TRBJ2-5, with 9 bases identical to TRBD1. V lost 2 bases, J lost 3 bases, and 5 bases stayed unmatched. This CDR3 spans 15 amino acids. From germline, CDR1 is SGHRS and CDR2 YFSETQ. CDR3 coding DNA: TGCGCCAGCAGCTTAGGCACAGGGGGCGAAGAGACCCAGTACTTC. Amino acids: CASSLGTGGEETQYF.

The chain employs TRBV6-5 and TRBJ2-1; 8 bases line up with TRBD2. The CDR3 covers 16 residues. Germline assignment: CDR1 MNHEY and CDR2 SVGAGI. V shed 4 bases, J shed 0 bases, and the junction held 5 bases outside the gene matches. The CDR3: CASSFSGTSSYNEQFF. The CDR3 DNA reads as TGTGCCAGCAGTTTTAGCGGGACTAGCTCCTACAATGAGCAGTTCTTC.

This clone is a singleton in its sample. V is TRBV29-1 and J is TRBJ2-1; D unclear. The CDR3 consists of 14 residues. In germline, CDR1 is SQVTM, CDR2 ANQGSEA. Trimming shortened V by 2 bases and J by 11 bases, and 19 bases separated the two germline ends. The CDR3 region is CSVEPPPAGVKQFF. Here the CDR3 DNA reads TGCAGCGTTGAACCACCTCCCGCAGGTGTAAAGCAGTTCTTC.

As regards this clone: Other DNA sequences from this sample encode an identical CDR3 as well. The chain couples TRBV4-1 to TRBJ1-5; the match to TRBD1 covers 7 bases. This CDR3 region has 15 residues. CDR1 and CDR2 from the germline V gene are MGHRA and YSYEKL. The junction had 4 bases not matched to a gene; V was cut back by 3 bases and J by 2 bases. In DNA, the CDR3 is TGCGCCAGCAGCCAGAGGACAGGAGGCAATCAGCCCCAGCATTTT. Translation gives CASSQRTGGNQPQHF.

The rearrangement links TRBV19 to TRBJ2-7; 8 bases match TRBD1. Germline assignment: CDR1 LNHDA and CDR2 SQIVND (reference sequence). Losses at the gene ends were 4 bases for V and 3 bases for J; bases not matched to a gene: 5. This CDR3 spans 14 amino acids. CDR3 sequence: CASSTQTGVYEQYF. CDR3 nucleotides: TGTGCCAGTAGTACCCAGACAGGGGTCTACGAGCAGTACTTC. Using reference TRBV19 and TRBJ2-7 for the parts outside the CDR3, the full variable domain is DGGITQSPKYLFRKEGQNVTLSCEQNLNHDAMYWYRQDPGQGLRLIYYSQIVNDFQKGDIAEGYSVSREKKESFPLTVTSAQKNPTAFYLCASSTQTGVYEQYFGPGTRLTVT.

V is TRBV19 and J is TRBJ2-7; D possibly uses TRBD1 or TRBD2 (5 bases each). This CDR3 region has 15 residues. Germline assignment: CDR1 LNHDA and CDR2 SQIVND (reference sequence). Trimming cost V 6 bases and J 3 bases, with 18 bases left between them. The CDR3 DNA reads TGTGCCAGTAGCGTAAGGGACGGCCCGGGCTACGAGCAGTACTTC. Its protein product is CASSVRDGPGYEQYF.

CDR3: CASSLLQGGAYNEQFF. CDR3 nucleotides: TGCGCCAGCAGCTTGCTGCAGGGGGGGGCCTACAATGAGCAGTTCTTC. This sequence joins TRBV5-1 and TRBJ2-1, with D perhaps being TRBD1 or TRBD2 (7 bases each). The CDR3 has 16 residues. V shed 1 base and J shed 2 bases, with 13 bases lying between them. CDR1 and CDR2 from the germline V gene are SGHRS and YFSETQ. The entire variable domain, with the rest obtained from reference TRBV5-1 and TRBJ2-1, is as follows: KAGVTQTPRYLIKTRGQQVTLSCSPISGHRSVSWYQQTPGQGLQFLFEYFSETQRNKGNFPGRFSGRQFSNSRSEMNVSTLELGDSALYLCASSLLQGGAYNEQFFGPGTRLTVL.

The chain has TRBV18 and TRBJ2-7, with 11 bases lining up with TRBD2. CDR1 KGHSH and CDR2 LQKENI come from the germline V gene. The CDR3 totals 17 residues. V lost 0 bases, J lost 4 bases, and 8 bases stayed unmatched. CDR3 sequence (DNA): TGTGCCAGCTCACCACCTGGTAGCGGGAGGGCCTTGTACGAGCAGTACTTC. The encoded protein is CASSPPGSGRALYEQYF.

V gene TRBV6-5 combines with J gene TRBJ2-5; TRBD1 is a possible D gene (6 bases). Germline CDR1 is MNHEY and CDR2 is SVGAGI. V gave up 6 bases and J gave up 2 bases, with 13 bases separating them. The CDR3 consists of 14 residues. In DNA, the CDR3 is TGTGCCAGCAGGCACTGGACAGATCAAGAGACCCAGTACTTC. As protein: CASRHWTDQETQYF.

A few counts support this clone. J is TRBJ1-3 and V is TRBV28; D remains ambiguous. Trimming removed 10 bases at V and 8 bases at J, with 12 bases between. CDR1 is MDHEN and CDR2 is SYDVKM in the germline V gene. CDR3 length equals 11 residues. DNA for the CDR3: TGTGCCACCAGACTCTTGGACACCATATATTTT. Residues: CATRLLDTIYF. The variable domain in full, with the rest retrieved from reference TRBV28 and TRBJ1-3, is DVKVTQSSRYLVKRTGEKVFLECVQDMDHENMFWYRQDPGLGLRLIYFSYDVKMKEKGDIPEGYSVSREKKERFSLILESASTNQTSMYLCATRLLDTIYFGEGSWLTVV.

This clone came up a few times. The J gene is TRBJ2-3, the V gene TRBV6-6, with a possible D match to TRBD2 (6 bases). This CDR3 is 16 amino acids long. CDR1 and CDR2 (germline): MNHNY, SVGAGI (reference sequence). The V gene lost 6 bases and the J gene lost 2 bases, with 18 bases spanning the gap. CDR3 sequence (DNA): TGTGCCAGCAGCGAACTAGCCCCGAAGATCACAGATACGCAGTATTTT. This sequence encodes CASSELAPKITDTQYF.

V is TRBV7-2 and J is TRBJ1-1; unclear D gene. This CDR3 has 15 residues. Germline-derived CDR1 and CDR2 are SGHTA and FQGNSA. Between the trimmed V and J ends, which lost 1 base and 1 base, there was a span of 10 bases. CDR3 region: CASSLEGNGNTEAFF. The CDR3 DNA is TGTGCCAGCAGCTTAGAAGGGAACGGGAACACTGAAGCTTTCTTT.

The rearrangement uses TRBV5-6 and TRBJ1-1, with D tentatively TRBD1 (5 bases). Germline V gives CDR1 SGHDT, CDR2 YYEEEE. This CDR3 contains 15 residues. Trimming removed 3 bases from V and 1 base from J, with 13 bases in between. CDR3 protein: CASSSQGFENTEAFF. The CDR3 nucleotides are TGTGCCAGCAGCTCTCAGGGTTTTGAGAACACTGAAGCTTTCTTT.

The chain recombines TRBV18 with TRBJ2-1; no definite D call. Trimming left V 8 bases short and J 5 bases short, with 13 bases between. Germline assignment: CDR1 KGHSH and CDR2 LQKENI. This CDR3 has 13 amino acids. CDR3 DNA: TGTGCCAGCGCCATGACCTTCGACAATGAGCAGTTCTTC. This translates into CASAMTFDNEQFF.

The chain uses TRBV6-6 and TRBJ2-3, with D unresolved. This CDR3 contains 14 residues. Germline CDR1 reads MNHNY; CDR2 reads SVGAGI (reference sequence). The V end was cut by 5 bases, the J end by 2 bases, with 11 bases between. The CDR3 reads CASSPGGATDTQYF. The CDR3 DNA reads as TGTGCCAGCAGTCCCGGTGGCGCCACAGATACGCAGTATTTT.

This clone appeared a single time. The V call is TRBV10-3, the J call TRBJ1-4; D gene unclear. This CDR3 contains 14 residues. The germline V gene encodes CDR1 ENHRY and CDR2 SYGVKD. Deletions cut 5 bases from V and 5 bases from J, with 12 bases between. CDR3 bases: TGTGCCATCAGTACCGGGCCTCAAAATGAAAAACTGTTTTTT. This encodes CAISTGPQNEKLFF.